This paragraph covers one T cell receptor (beta chain) sequence. The antigen is undetermined. This CDR3 is also generated by other DNA sequences in the sample. This table comes from immunoSEQ multiplex PCR, and its TCRdb copy is limited to in-frame clones, with some not included. There are roughly 1,500,000 clones in the sample; roughly 98% occur only once, and less than 0.55% lies in the top ten. This sample is part of a study of shared clonotypes between healthy human individuals. Study-wide points: The study generally estimated greater richness for naive than memory subsets.

Trimming took off 2 bases at V and 0 bases at J, with 8 bases between the two ends. Germline CDR1 is MNHEY and CDR2 is SVGAGI. The CDR3 totals 15 residues. The sample consisted of naive CD4+ T cells sorted from blood. Subset: CD45RA+ positively selected. The chain links TRBV6-5 to TRBJ2-1; D possibly uses TRBD1 or TRBD2 (5 bases each). This sequence originates from a man aged 30 to 39 in good health. CDR3 loop: CASSYEGRSYNEQFF. CDR3 coding DNA: TGTGCCAGCAGTTACGAGGGACGCTCCTACAATGAGCAGTTCTTC.